This T cell receptor (beta chain) emerged from a study of human T cells and chemical hapten exposure. Background on the study: The sensitizer, 2% DPC, was used on roughly 2 cm by roughly 2 cm of upper inner arm skin. During the roughly 25-week study period, patients had diphenylcyclopropenone applied to the scalp every week.

In regard to this clonotype: As yet, its antigen is unknown.

The V end lost 4 bases, the J end lost 0 bases, and 10 bases lay between the germline ends. In germline, CDR1 is SGHTA, CDR2 FQGNSA. This CDR3 region has 15 residues. The study, taken as a whole, reports: Patch test score rose with PT1 expanded TCR count, significant at thresholds 8, 16 and 32, not 4. Expanded TCRs were compared with controls, and the expanded TCRs formed significantly more large CDR3 similarity clusters.

The time point: pre-sensitization, week 0. As to treatment: therapeutic diphenylcyclopropenone sensitization with weekly scalp DPC. Each CDR3 protein gets one entry after TCRdb re-called the RACE reads with MiXCR. This sample has over 85,000 distinct CDR3 sequences; less than 14% occur once, and the top ten carry 2.5% to 4%. The receptor comes from a woman aged 55-69 years with alopecia areata. Some clones in this sample may be carry-over from other donors' samples. The V call is TRBV7-2, the J call TRBJ2-4; D ambiguous. Sequencing used whole blood, obtained in connection with sensitization to the hapten diphenylcyclopropenone (DPC). CDR3 nucleotides: TGTGCCAGCAGCTACAAAGGATTAGCCAAAAACATTCAGTACTTC. Residues: CASSYKGLAKNIQYF.